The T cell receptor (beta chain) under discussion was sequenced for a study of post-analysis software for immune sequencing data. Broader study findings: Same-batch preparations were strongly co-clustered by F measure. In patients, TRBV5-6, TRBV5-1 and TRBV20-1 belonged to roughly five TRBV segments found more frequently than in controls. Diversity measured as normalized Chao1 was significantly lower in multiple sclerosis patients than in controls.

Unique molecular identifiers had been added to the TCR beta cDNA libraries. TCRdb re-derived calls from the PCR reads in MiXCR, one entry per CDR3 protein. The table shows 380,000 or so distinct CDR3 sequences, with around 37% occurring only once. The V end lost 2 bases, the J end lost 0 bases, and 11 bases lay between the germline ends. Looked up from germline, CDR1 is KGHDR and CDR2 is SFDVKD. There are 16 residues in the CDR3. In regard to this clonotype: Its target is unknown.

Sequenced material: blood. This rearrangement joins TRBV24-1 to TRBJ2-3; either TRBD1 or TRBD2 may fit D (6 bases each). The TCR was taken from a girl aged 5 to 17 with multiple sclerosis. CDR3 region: CATSDYRAGSTDTQYF. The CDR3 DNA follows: TGTGCCACCAGTGATTACAGGGCGGGGAGCACAGATACGCAGTATTTT.